The clone carrying this T cell receptor beta chain was counted at least ten times. Its specificity is unknown. Trimming at V came to 4 bases and at J to 7 bases, leaving 14 bases not matched to a gene. CDR3 length: 17 amino acids. Looked up from germline, CDR1 is KGHDR and CDR2 is SFDVKD. It was by quantitative 5'-RACE with molecular barcodes that TCR beta libraries were made. TCRdb itself ran the 5' RACE reads through MiXCR, one entry per CDR3 protein. The data contain about 220,000 distinct CDR3 sequences, roughly 10% of them singletons. The sample is drawn from a study of CD8 T cells in ankylosing spondylitis. Points from the study as a whole: Earlier work had already found some motif variants in reactive arthritis synovial fluid and blood. The authors reported significant enrichment of disease-linked clones in matched ankylosing spondylitis synovial fluid. Characteristic, it appeared, of ankylosing spondylitis blood was a TCR beta motif of eight highly homologous variants.

Sequencing was done on a sample of blood, either unsorted or a sorted T cell fraction (not recorded which). The TCR comes from a male donor with ankylosing spondylitis or in good health (not recorded which). The chain uses TRBV24-1 and TRBJ2-1, with TRBD1 identical over 8 bases. The CDR3: CATSDPKVTGGNNEQFF. CDR3 nucleotides: TGTGCCACCAGTGACCCGAAGGTTACAGGGGGAAATAATGAGCAGTTCTTC.